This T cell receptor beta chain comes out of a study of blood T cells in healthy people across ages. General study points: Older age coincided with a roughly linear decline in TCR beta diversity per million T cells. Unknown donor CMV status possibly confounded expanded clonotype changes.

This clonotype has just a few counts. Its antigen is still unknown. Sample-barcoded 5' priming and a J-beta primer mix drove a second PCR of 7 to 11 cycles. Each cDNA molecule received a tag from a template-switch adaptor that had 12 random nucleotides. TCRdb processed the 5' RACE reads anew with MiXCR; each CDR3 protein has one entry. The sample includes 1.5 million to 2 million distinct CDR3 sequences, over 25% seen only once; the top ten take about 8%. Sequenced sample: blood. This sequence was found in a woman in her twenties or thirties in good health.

CDR3 amino acids: CASSLTAGTSGYNEQFF. The CDR3 DNA reads as TGTGCCAGCAGCCTAACTGCGGGGACTAGCGGCTACAATGAGCAGTTCTTC. The chain is built from TRBV3-1 and TRBJ2-1; 11 positions agree with TRBD2. With V trimmed by 4 bases and J by 3 bases, 8 bases remained unmatched. The length of the CDR3 is 17 residues. Per the germline V gene, CDR1 is LGHDT and CDR2 is YNNKEL (reference sequence).